This TCR beta chain is from a study of cytomegalovirus exposure and HLA in healthy donors. Primers: 60 Vbeta forward and 13 Jbeta reverse. Data came from immunoSEQ multiplex PCR; TCRdb stores just in-frame clones and leaves some out. Of more than 85,000 clones in the sample, roughly four fifths were seen once. Germline-derived CDR1 and CDR2 are LNHDA and SQIVND (reference sequence). The CDR3 loop spans 16 amino acids. After removal of 5 bases from V and 1 base from J, the junction contained 8 bases not matched to a gene. The chain employs TRBV19 and TRBJ2-3; 8 positions agree with TRBD1. This TCR came from a female donor in good health and CMV-seronegative. The source material was PBMCs. The CDR3 here is CASSSPGGAGTDTQYF. CDR3 DNA sequence: TGTGCCAGTAGTTCCCCAGGGGGCGCGGGCACAGATACGCAGTATTTT.